This TCR beta chain is drawn from a study of vaccination and CD4 T cells after COVID-19. Study-level background: Ranging from 14 to 241, the interval between dose two and post-vaccine sampling had a median of 72 days. Overlapping SARS-CoV-2, HCoV-NL63, HCoV-OC43 and HCoV-229E spike peptides stimulated the cells.

With the Oncomine TCR Beta short-read assay, DNA from cultured CD4+ T cells was sequenced. TCRdb independently ran MiXCR on the PCR reads; one entry per CDR3 protein. Seen here are around 12,000 distinct CDR3 sequences, 35% to 50% observed once, and the top ten hold roughly 9%. Germline assignment: CDR1 MRHNA and CDR2 SNTAGT. The CDR3 runs 18 residues. With 3 bases clipped from V and 2 bases from J, the junction kept 10 bases outside the gene matches. The treatment: approximately nine-day PBMC culture with coronavirus spike peptide pools or control peptides (ViraFEST assay). With respect to this clonotype: Its antigen is as yet unknown.

Material: CD4+ T cells from blood, cultured in vitro. The rearrangement uses TRBV6-4 and TRBJ1-2; 12 nucleotides align to TRBD1. The receptor's source is a human donor who had recovered from COVID-19. As DNA, the CDR3 is TGTGCCAGCAGTGAGCATGGGACAGGGGGCCGGAAGAACTATGGCTACACCTTC. Encoded protein: CASSEHGTGGRKNYGYTF.